Given below is one T cell receptor beta chain in context. Its target is unknown. The data belong to a study of cytomegalovirus exposure and HLA in healthy donors. Study results and limitations: Most TCR sequences were uncommon, yet certain public TCRs appeared in many donors.

The donors gave bone marrow, and they were healthy. This CDR3 region has 13 residues. V lost 4 bases and J lost 5, with 11 bases in between. The germline V gene encodes CDR1 SQVTM and CDR2 ANQGSEA. Primers for the PCR totalled 60 Vbeta and 13 Jbeta. Sequencing used immunoSEQ multiplex PCR; TCRdb keeps in-frame clones, though not all of them. This table holds roughly 61,000 clones, 70% to 90% found once. The sample taken for sequencing was PBMCs. The chain links TRBV29-1 to TRBJ1-4; D gene unclear. This sequence was found in a man aged 25-40 years in good health and CMV-seropositive. CDR3 in DNA: TGCAGCGTTGTTCGGCGGATGAATGAAAAACTGTTTTTT. Amino acid sequence: CSVVRRMNEKLFF.